Presented here are 23 T cell receptor beta chains from one specimen sequenced in a study of cytomegalovirus exposure and HLA in healthy donors. It was with 60 Vbeta and 13 Jbeta primers that the PCR ran. Some clones are missing from TCRdb's copy, which holds only in-frame ones; the method was immunoSEQ multiplex PCR. The sample holds 200,000 to 250,000 clones, 70% to 85% seen once. What was sequenced was PBMCs. The source is a woman in her thirties or forties in good health and CMV-seronegative.

This clone was counted between two and nine times. The CDR3 DNA follows: TGTGCCAGCAGTTTATCGCTTAGACAGTCCCGTGGCACTGAAGCTTTCTTT. Translated: CASSLSLRQSRGTEAFF. The chain links TRBV27 to TRBJ1-1; weak D call: TRBD1 (5 bases). V was pared by 0 bases and J by 4 bases, with 18 bases between. Germline V gene lookup returns CDR1 MNHEY and CDR2 SMNVEV (reference sequence). The CDR3 length is 17 residues.

The J gene is TRBJ2-2, the V gene TRBV10-3, with 9 bases lining up with TRBD2. Germline CDR1 reads ENHRY; CDR2 reads SYGVKD. V was clipped by 4 bases and J by 0 bases; unmatched bases: 9. This CDR3 spans 18 amino acids. The DNA of the CDR3 is TGTGCCATCAGTGTTAAGGCGGGGGGGTTCGCGAACACCGGGGAGCTGTTTTTT. Its translation is CAISVKAGGFANTGELFF.

The V and J genes are TRBV7-8 and TRBJ2-3; TRBD2 matches at 10 bases. V was pared by 5 bases and J by 0 bases, with 5 bases of the junction left unmatched. Germline lookup yields CDR1 SGHVS and CDR2 FQNEAQ. The CDR3 is 16 amino acids. CDR3 DNA: TGTGCCAGCAGCGGCTGGACTAGCGGTAGCACAGATACGCAGTATTTT. Translated, it gives CASSGWTSGSTDTQYF.

This clone was found once. The chain couples TRBV9 to TRBJ1-3, with D possibly being TRBD1 (6 bases). The CDR3 totals 16 residues. The germline V and J ends were trimmed by 0 bases and 3 bases, with 13 bases remaining between them. Germline V gives CDR1 SGDLS, CDR2 YYNGEE. As DNA, the CDR3 is TGTGCCAGCAGCGTAGGCGGGGGCACCAATGGAAACACCATATATTTT. Translating it yields CASSVGGGTNGNTIYF.

The gene calls are TRBV7-9 and TRBJ2-7; a possible D gene is TRBD1 (6 bases). The V gene's germline CDR1 is SEHNR and CDR2 FQNEAQ (reference sequence). The CDR3 loop spans 15 amino acids. V lost 3 bases and J 5 bases, leaving 17 bases between the germline ends. DNA for the CDR3: TGTGCCAGCAGCTTCTCCGGGACAATGGCGGACGAGCAGTACTTC. Translation gives CASSFSGTMADEQYF.

The CDR3, as DNA: TGTGCCAGCGGAGGAGGGGTAGATGAAAAACTGTTTTTT. It specifies CASGGGVDEKLFF. The chain has TRBV28 and TRBJ1-4; D perhaps matches TRBD1 (5 bases). V was clipped by 8 bases and J by 6 bases, with 13 bases between them. This CDR3 has 13 amino acids. Germline V gene lookup returns CDR1 MDHEN and CDR2 SYDVKM. The full variable domain, rest sourced from reference TRBV28 and TRBJ1-4, is DVKVTQSSRYLVKRTGEKVFLECVQDMDHENMFWYRQDPGLGLRLIYFSYDVKMKEKGDIPEGYSVSREKKERFSLILESASTNQTSMYLCASGGGVDEKLFFGSGTQLSVL.

The rearrangement links TRBV9 to TRBJ2-1, with D perhaps matching TRBD1 (5 bases). The CDR3 extends over 16 amino acids. Germline V gene lookup returns CDR1 SGDLS and CDR2 YYNGEE. V was trimmed by 1 base and J by 1 base, leaving 12 bases between them. CDR3 residues: CASSVLSTVSYNEQFF. The CDR3 coding sequence is TGTGCCAGCAGCGTACTTTCGACAGTTTCCTACAATGAGCAGTTCTTC.

The rearrangement links TRBV7-2 to TRBJ2-2; 7 bases are a match to TRBD2. The germline gives CDR1 SGHTA, CDR2 FQGNSA. This CDR3 region has 17 residues. After removal of 1 base from V and 2 bases from J, the junction contained 7 bases not matched to a gene. The CDR3 is CASSLGPSGINTGELFF. The CDR3 region has the DNA TGTGCCAGCAGCTTAGGGCCTAGCGGTATTAACACCGGGGAGCTGTTTTTT.

This clone was seen only a few times. This sequence joins TRBV2 and TRBJ2-1; D is possibly TRBD2 (6 bases). Deletions cut 9 bases from V and 7 bases from J, with 16 bases between. Germline loops: CDR1 SNHLY, CDR2 FYNNEI. The CDR3 consists of 13 residues. Here the CDR3 DNA reads TGTGCCAGTGAAATAGAGGGAGGAAATGAGCAGTTCTTC. It translates to CASEIEGGNEQFF.

This clone was counted between two and nine times. V gene TRBV9 combines with J gene TRBJ1-4; 10 bases are a match to TRBD1. CDR3 length: 16 residues. Germline trimming cut 3 bases from V and 0 bases from J; bases unmatched to any gene: 2. CDR1 is SGDLS and CDR2 is YYNGEE in the germline V gene. The CDR3 DNA sequence: TGTGCCAGCAGCGCAGGACAGGGGGCAACTAATGAAAAACTGTTTTTT. It is translated as CASSAGQGATNEKLFF.

This clone was detected a few times. This chain uses TRBV2 with TRBJ2-3; TRBD2 matches at 10 bases. The junction had 6 bases not matched to a gene; V was cut back by 0 bases and J by 6 bases. Germline CDR1 is SNHLY and CDR2 is FYNNEI. The CDR3 extends over 16 amino acids. CDR3 bases: TGTGCCAGCAGTGAAGCAGCGGGGGGGCCGAGGGATACGCAGTATTTT. Protein sequence: CASSEAAGGPRDTQYF.

The genes are TRBV5-1 and TRBJ2-7; 7 positions match TRBD1. Trimming cost V 0 bases and J 5 bases; bases outside gene matches: 2. Germline V lookup: CDR1 SGHRS, CDR2 YFSETQ. CDR3 size: 13 residues. CDR3 in amino acids: CASSLGGGDEQYF. The DNA for the CDR3 is TGCGCCAGCAGCTTGGGAGGGGGCGACGAGCAGTACTTC.

The chain employs TRBV5-1 and TRBJ2-6; 14 nucleotides line up with TRBD2. Germline V gene sequence: CDR1 SGHRS, CDR2 YFSETQ. Trimming at V came to 3 bases and at J to 1 base, leaving 6 bases not matched to a gene. The CDR3 is 19 residues long. DNA for the CDR3: TGCGCCAGCAGCTGGGGACTAGCGGGGGATCCATCTGGGGCCAACGTCCTGACTTTC. Protein: CASSWGLAGDPSGANVLTF.

V and J are TRBV5-6 and TRBJ1-1; the match to TRBD1 covers 9 bases. This CDR3 has 16 amino acids. Germline V gives CDR1 SGHDT, CDR2 YYEEEE. The junction had 7 bases not matched to a gene; V was cut back by 0 bases and J by 4 bases. The CDR3 loop is CASSLGPGTGSTEAFF. CDR3 sequence (DNA): TGTGCCAGCAGCTTGGGGCCCGGGACAGGGTCCACTGAAGCTTTCTTT.

The chain recombines TRBV10-3 with TRBJ1-2; 7 bases are a match to TRBD1. Germline trimming cut 5 bases from V and 1 base from J; bases unmatched to any gene: 7. CDR1 is ENHRY and CDR2 is SYGVKD in the germline V gene. The CDR3 length is 15 residues. CDR3 DNA sequence: TGTGCCATCAGTACCGGGACAGACTTTAACTATGGCTACACCTTC. Translated, it gives CAISTGTDFNYGYTF.

The rearrangement joins TRBV5-4 to TRBJ2-3; tentatively, D is TRBD2 (5 bases). Trimming took off 0 bases at V and 6 bases at J, with 11 bases between the two ends. CDR3 size: 14 residues. CDR1 and CDR2 (germline): SGHNT, YYREEE (reference sequence). CDR3 loop: CASSLAGVEDTQYF. The CDR3 DNA reads as TGTGCCAGCAGCTTGGCCGGGGTAGAGGATACGCAGTATTTT.

Details on this clone: One end of the junction fails to match germline, which may point to a read error. This CDR3 is also generated by other DNA sequences in the sample. The chain is built from TRBV30 and TRBJ1-6; 7 bases map to TRBD1. The germline gives CDR1 GTSNPN, CDR2 SVGIG (reference sequence). The CDR3 is 15 residues long. CDR3: CAWSGQGEYNSPLHF. The CDR3 DNA reads TGTGCCTGGAGTGGACAGGGAGAATATAATTCGCCCCTCCACTTT.

V and J are TRBV7-8 and TRBJ1-5; the match to TRBD1 covers 8 bases. The CDR3 is made up of 14 amino acids. V dropped 5 bases and J dropped 10; count of bases not matched to a gene: 10. Germline V gene data show CDR1 as SGHVS and CDR2 as FQNEAQ. CDR3 amino acids: CASSPDRGGFPQHF. The CDR3 DNA reads as TGTGCCAGCAGCCCTGACAGGGGAGGGTTCCCCCAGCATTTT.

A few counts support this clone. J is TRBJ2-5 and V is TRBV27; the D is unclear. The CDR3 length is 13 residues. The V end was cut by 5 bases, the J end by 2 bases, with 9 bases between. Germline V gene data show CDR1 as MNHEY and CDR2 as SMNVEV (reference sequence). The CDR3 spells CASSTRRQETQYF. As DNA, the CDR3 is TGTGCCAGCAGTACACGAAGACAAGAGACCCAGTACTTC.

This sequence joins TRBV29-1 and TRBJ2-1, with 8 bases matching TRBD1. The CDR3 is 15 amino acids. The V and J ends lost 6 bases and 3 bases, in that order; junction bases with no gene match: 10. In germline, CDR1 is SQVTM, CDR2 ANQGSEA. In DNA form, the CDR3 reads TGCAGCGTGACCTCCGGGACAGGATACTACAATGAGCAGTTCTTC. Its translation: CSVTSGTGYYNEQFF.

The V call is TRBV7-9, the J call TRBJ1-1, with D tentatively TRBD1 (6 bases). In germline, CDR1 is SEHNR, CDR2 FQNEAQ (reference sequence). The CDR3 has 17 amino acids. V lost 5 bases and J lost 4, with 23 bases in between. The chain's CDR3 is CASSPPRVGALGTEAFF. CDR3 coding DNA: TGTGCCAGCAGCCCACCAAGGGTGGGGGCGCTTGGCACTGAAGCTTTCTTT.

V and J are TRBV20-1 and TRBJ2-5; 8 bases are shared with TRBD2. Germline V gene data show CDR1 as DFQATT and CDR2 as SNEGSKA (reference sequence). The CDR3 extends over 11 amino acids. V shed 5 bases and J 10 bases; nucleotides not matched to a gene: 6. CDR3 loop: CSAREGPLQYF. The CDR3, as DNA: TGCAGTGCTCGGGAGGGGCCTCTCCAGTACTTC.

The chain combines TRBV6-5 with TRBJ1-3; D is perhaps TRBD1 (5 bases). CDR1 is MNHEY, CDR2 SVGAGI, per germline. The ends were cut back, 0 bases at V and 4 bases at J, with 7 bases in the middle. The CDR3 consists of 14 residues. The CDR3 DNA reads as TGTGCCAGCAGTTACTCGCGGGGCGGAAACACCATATATTTT. It translates to CASSYSRGGNTIYF.